Each of the 18 T cell receptor beta chains below was sequenced from the same sample in a study of OX40 agonist ivuxolimab in advanced cancers. Method: immunoSEQ multiplex PCR; TCRdb's copy keeps in-frame clones and lacks some. The sample has roughly 67,000 clones, 87% seen once; the top ten hold 4% to 5%. Here the sequenced sample was CD4+ or CD8+ T cells sorted from blood, taken in a trial of the OX40 agonist ivuxolimab. The receptors come from an adult with an advanced solid tumor such as melanoma, head and neck, liver or kidney cancer.

V and J are TRBV19 and TRBJ2-1, with TRBD1 identical over 8 bases. Losses at the gene ends were 6 bases for V and 4 bases for J; bases not matched to a gene: 2. Per germline, CDR1 LNHDA and CDR2 SQIVND (reference sequence). CDR3 length: 13 residues. Here the CDR3 DNA reads TGTGCCAGTAGCCGGACAGGGTACAATGAGCAGTTCTTC. This translates into CASSRTGYNEQFF.

This chain links TRBV6-5 with TRBJ1-3, with D possibly matching TRBD1 (5 bases). CDR1 is MNHEY and CDR2 is SVGAGI in the germline V gene. The CDR3 has 16 residues. Trimming took off 0 bases at V and 3 bases at J, with 12 bases between the two ends. This CDR3 reads CASSYSPFGGGNTIYF. As DNA, the CDR3 is TGTGCCAGCAGTTACTCACCCTTCGGGGGTGGAAACACCATATATTTT.

This clone was recorded once. The chain is built from TRBV20-1 and TRBJ2-1; a possible D gene is TRBD2 (6 bases). CDR1 DFQATT and CDR2 SNEGSKA come from the germline V gene (reference sequence). Trimming removed 8 bases from V and 12 bases from J, with 17 bases in between. The CDR3 totals 11 residues. The CDR3 nucleotides read TGCAGTTTGGAGGGCCTCGGGGGGCAGTTCTTC. Its translation: CSLEGLGGQFF.

The genes are TRBV7-2 and TRBJ2-1; 8 positions agree with TRBD2. The ends lost 5 bases at V and 8 bases at J; junction bases unmatched: 8. This CDR3 is 14 amino acids long. Germline V lookup: CDR1 SGHTA, CDR2 FQGNSA. This chain's CDR3 is CASSPGGAVYEQFF. The CDR3 DNA follows: TGTGCCAGCAGCCCCGGGGGGGCAGTTTATGAGCAGTTCTTC.

This chain connects TRBV7-2 to TRBJ2-7; the match to TRBD2 covers 10 bases. Trimming removed 5 bases from V and 0 bases from J; junction bases left unmatched: 4. Germline CDR1 and CDR2: SGHTA and FQGNSA. CDR3 size: 15 residues. The DNA for the CDR3 is TGTGCCAGCAGCCGGACTAGCGGCTTCTCCTACGAGCAGTACTTC. Protein sequence: CASSRTSGFSYEQYF.

This clone was seen once. This rearrangement joins TRBV6-5 to TRBJ2-7; D may be TRBD1 or TRBD2 (5 bases each). The CDR3 loop spans 15 amino acids. From germline, CDR1 is MNHEY and CDR2 SVGAGI. The V and J ends lost 0 bases and 2 bases respectively, with 11 bases between them. The CDR3 spells CASSYSGDITYEQYF. The CDR3 DNA follows: TGTGCCAGCAGTTACTCGGGGGATATCACCTACGAGCAGTACTTC.

The chain couples TRBV5-8 to TRBJ2-3; TRBD1 is a possible D gene (5 bases). Trimming stripped 4 bases from V and 8 bases from J, with 8 bases between. The CDR3 runs to 11 residues. CDR1 and CDR2 (germline): SGHTS, YDEGEE. CDR3 in DNA: TGTGCCAGCAGCCGGCAGGGTACGCAGTATTTT. This codes for CASSRQGTQYF.

This chain links TRBV2 with TRBJ1-6; D remains unclear. The V gene's germline CDR1 is SNHLY and CDR2 FYNNEI. This CDR3 contains 13 residues. The ends were cut back, 11 bases at V and 7 bases at J, with 15 bases in the middle. The DNA of the CDR3 is TGTGCCGGGGTCGGTAACGGGAATTCACCCCTCCACTTT. Translation gives CAGVGNGNSPLHF.

The chain links TRBV19 to TRBJ1-1; no clear D gene. There are 14 residues in the CDR3. Germline lookup yields CDR1 LNHDA and CDR2 SQIVND (reference sequence). V was pared by 3 bases and J by 0 bases, with 8 bases between. CDR3 nucleotides: TGTGCCAGTAGTATGGTCAGCATGAACACTGAAGCTTTCTTT. This gives the protein CASSMVSMNTEAFF.

This chain uses TRBV29-1 with TRBJ2-1; D perhaps matches TRBD2 (7 bases). CDR3 length: 14 amino acids. Germline V CDR1 and CDR2: SQVTM, ANQGSEA. V lost 2 bases and J 8 bases, leaving 16 bases between the germline ends. The CDR3 is CSVERGAHIYEQFF. The DNA of the CDR3 is TGCAGCGTTGAACGGGGGGCGCATATCTATGAGCAGTTCTTC.

V usage is TRBV10-3 and J usage is TRBJ2-7, with D possibly being TRBD2 (5 bases). Germline-derived CDR1 and CDR2 are ENHRY and SYGVKD. The CDR3 loop spans 13 amino acids. The germline V and J ends were trimmed by 7 bases and 7 bases, with 17 bases remaining between them. The CDR3 region is CAINSIPEGEQYF. The CDR3 region has the DNA TGTGCCATCAACTCCATACCCGAGGGTGAGCAGTACTTC.

The chain employs TRBV19 and TRBJ1-5; D ambiguous. Trimming left V 2 bases short and J 2 bases short, with 13 bases between. This CDR3 has 16 residues. Germline V gives CDR1 LNHDA, CDR2 SQIVND (reference sequence). This CDR3 is CASSIRTVAGNQPQHF. The CDR3 DNA follows: TGTGCCAGTAGTATACGTACGGTCGCGGGCAATCAGCCCCAGCATTTT.

J is TRBJ2-7 and V is TRBV13; 9 nucleotides agree with TRBD1. Trimming cost V 6 bases and J 6 bases; bases outside gene matches: 12. Germline V CDR1 and CDR2: PRHDT, FYEKMQ (reference sequence). The CDR3 loop spans 15 amino acids. CDR3 coding DNA: TGTGCCAGCAGTTGGAACCGGGACAGGGCCGGCGAGCAGTACTTC. Encoded protein: CASSWNRDRAGEQYF.

This rearrangement joins TRBV5-6 to TRBJ2-1, with D unresolved. The germline V gene has CDR1 SGHDT and CDR2 YYEEEE. Trimming took off 5 bases at V and 2 bases at J, with 11 bases between the two ends. The CDR3 runs 14 residues. The CDR3 DNA sequence: TGTGCCAGCAGGCCCTCCGGGCCCTACAATGAGCAGTTCTTC. It is translated as CASRPSGPYNEQFF.

This chain uses TRBV5-1 with TRBJ2-3; 7 bases match TRBD1. The CDR3 is made up of 14 amino acids. V lost 4 bases and J lost 0; bases outside the gene matches: 2. CDR1 and CDR2 (germline): SGHRS, YFSETQ. The CDR3 DNA is TGCGCCAGCAGCCTGGGACAGAGCACAGATACGCAGTATTTT. This sequence encodes CASSLGQSTDTQYF. Full variable domain (outside the CDR3, taken from reference TRBV5-1 and TRBJ2-3): KAGVTQTPRYLIKTRGQQVTLSCSPISGHRSVSWYQQTPGQGLQFLFEYFSETQRNKGNFPGRFSGRQFSNSRSEMNVSTLELGDSALYLCASSLGQSTDTQYFGPGTRLTVL.

This clone was counted a single time. The chain combines TRBV7-9 with TRBJ2-5; 13 bases line up with TRBD2. The DNA end lines up better with TRBJ2-7; the J call may be wrong. The length of the CDR3 is 15 residues. The V gene's germline CDR1 is SEHNR and CDR2 FQNEAQ (reference sequence). As DNA, the CDR3 is TGTGCCGGGGACCCTGGACTAGCGGGAGTCTACGAGCAGTACTTC. Its protein is CAGDPGLAGVYEQYF.

The gene calls are TRBV5-5 and TRBJ2-3; TRBD1 matches 7 bases. Germline loops: CDR1 SGHKS, CDR2 YYEKEE (reference sequence). J lost 1 base, V lost 4 bases, and 6 bases had no gene match. The CDR3 totals 15 residues. The CDR3 sequence is CASSVGQSRTDTQYF. In DNA, the CDR3 is TGTGCCAGCAGCGTGGGACAGAGCCGCACAGATACGCAGTATTTT.

The rearrangement links TRBV5-1 to TRBJ2-2, with TRBD1 as a possible D gene (6 bases). This CDR3 is built from 16 residues. Deletions cut 2 bases from V and 1 base from J, with 12 bases between. CDR1 and CDR2 from the germline V gene are SGHRS and YFSETQ. The CDR3 region has the DNA TGCGCCAGCAGCTTAGGGGGACGGTTGAACACCGGGGAGCTGTTTTTT. Translating it yields CASSLGGRLNTGELFF.